This T cell receptor beta chain was sequenced during a study of identical twins. This clonotype was counted at least ten times. TCRdb ran MiXCR on the 5' RACE reads and lists one entry per CDR3 protein. This sample has 650,000 to 800,000 distinct CDR3 sequences, with around 8.6% found just once. The sample was also linked to a second study, of yellow fever vaccine responses in identical twins.

This TCR was sampled from a woman younger than 35 in good health. Sequenced sample: PBMCs.

CDR3 amino acids: CASSFGRGDYEQYF. CDR3 DNA sequence: TGTGCCAGCAGTTTTGGGCGGGGCGACTACGAGCAGTACTTC. The chain joins TRBV12-3 or TRBV12-4 to TRBJ2-7, with D possibly being TRBD2 (6 bases). The CDR3 spans 14 residues. The V and J ends lost 3 bases and 3 bases respectively, with 12 bases between them.